Presented here are 27 T cell receptor beta chains from one specimen sequenced in a study of T-cell memory formation after mild COVID-19. Via MiXCR, TCRdb re-called the 5' RACE reads, giving one row per CDR3 protein. The sample shows around 200,000 distinct CDR3 sequences, 20% to 25% of them seen only once. Sequencing was carried out using PBMCs or a T cell subset sorted from them (not recorded which). These receptors originate from an adult woman who had mild COVID-19 (a few samples of this study predate the infection). Cell type and time point are not known.

This clonotype came up a few times. The chain uses TRBV7-8 and TRBJ1-5, with D perhaps matching TRBD1 (6 bases). The CDR3 sequence is 16 residues long. Germline values: CDR1 SGHVS, CDR2 FQNEAQ. Trimming cost V 4 bases and J 0 bases, with 13 bases left between them. DNA of the CDR3: TGTGCCAGCAGCTCCTTGGGGGCAGGTAGCAATCAGCCCCAGCATTTT. Translation gives CASSSLGAGSNQPQHF.

The gene calls are TRBV4-3 and TRBJ2-7; D perhaps matches TRBD1 (6 bases). The CDR3 extends over 16 amino acids. Germline V gives CDR1 LGHNA, CDR2 YSLEER. The V gene lost 0 bases and the J gene lost 2 bases, with 14 bases spanning the gap. The CDR3 sequence: CASSQDWGQGAYEQYF. The CDR3 bases are TGCGCCAGCAGCCAAGATTGGGGGCAGGGCGCCTACGAGCAGTACTTC.

J is TRBJ1-2 and V is TRBV6-5; the D is unclear. The V and J ends lost 4 bases and 0 bases respectively, with 6 bases between them. CDR3 length: 13 residues. Germline assignment: CDR1 MNHEY and CDR2 SVGAGI. The CDR3 here is CASSLTANYGYTF. The CDR3 coding sequence is TGTGCCAGCAGTTTGACGGCTAACTATGGCTACACCTTC.

In this sample, this clonotype turned up many times. CDR3: CSASPGGRGYEQYF. CDR3 DNA sequence: TGCAGCGCTTCTCCCGGGGGGCGAGGTTACGAGCAGTACTTC. The rearrangement joins TRBV29-1 to TRBJ2-7; possibly TRBD2 for D (7 bases). The CDR3 runs to 14 residues. The germline gives CDR1 SQVTM, CDR2 ANQGSEA. The ends were cut back, 7 bases at V and 4 bases at J, with 20 bases in the middle.

The chain joins TRBV12-3 or TRBV12-4 to TRBJ1-2; 8 bases are shared with TRBD1. The V segment lost 8 bases and the J segment 8 bases; nucleotides outside the gene matches: 7. The CDR3 loop spans 12 amino acids. The CDR3 region has the DNA TGTGCCAGCCCGACAGGGGATGAGGGCTACACCTTC. It encodes CASPTGDEGYTF.

The chain employs TRBV5-1 and TRBJ1-1; 11 nucleotides align to TRBD1. The CDR3 spans 13 residues. Germline V gene sequence: CDR1 SGHRS, CDR2 YFSETQ. Losses at the gene ends were 4 bases for V and 4 bases for J; bases not matched to a gene: 0. The CDR3 DNA follows: TGCGCCAGCAGCGGACAGGGGGCCACTGAAGCTTTCTTT. Translated, it gives CASSGQGATEAFF.

This sequence joins TRBV5-1 and TRBJ2-1; 11 nucleotides align to TRBD1. Unmatched junction bases numbered 3, after V lost 4 bases and J lost 0 bases. From germline, CDR1 is SGHRS and CDR2 YFSETQ. This CDR3 is built from 16 residues. The CDR3 nucleotides read TGCGCCAGCAGCCCGGGACAGGGGGGCTCCTACAATGAGCAGTTCTTC. It is translated as CASSPGQGGSYNEQFF.

This clonotype was observed many times. J is TRBJ2-7 and V is TRBV20-1; 8 bases are a match to TRBD2. This CDR3 is built from 14 residues. The ends lost 0 bases at V and 5 bases at J; junction bases unmatched: 6. In germline, CDR1 is DFQATT, CDR2 SNEGSKA (reference sequence). The CDR3 reads CSARDGREGNEQYF. Here the CDR3 DNA reads TGCAGTGCTAGAGATGGTCGGGAGGGCAACGAGCAGTACTTC.

The CDR3: CATSRVVGPSTDTQYF. CDR3 sequence (DNA): TGTGCCACCAGCAGAGTGGTGGGACCTAGCACAGATACGCAGTATTTT. The V call is TRBV15, the J call TRBJ2-3; the D call may be TRBD1 or TRBD2 (5 bases each). This CDR3 region has 16 residues. Germline values: CDR1 LNHNV, CDR2 YYDKDF (reference sequence). Trimming removed 1 base at V and 0 bases at J, with 11 bases between. Using reference TRBV15 and TRBJ2-3 for the parts outside the CDR3, the full variable domain is DAMVIQNPRYQVTQFGKPVTLSCSQTLNHNVMYWYQQKSSQAPKLLFHYYDKDFNNEADTPDNFQSRRPNTSFCFLDIRSPGLGDTAMYLCATSRVVGPSTDTQYFGPGTRLTVL.

The rearrangement uses TRBV6-1 and TRBJ2-1; 8 nucleotides agree with TRBD2. The germline V gene encodes CDR1 MNHNS and CDR2 SASEGT. The junction had 16 bases not matched to a gene; V was cut back by 1 base and J by 8 bases. The CDR3 has 18 amino acids. CDR3 loop: CASSEVPGGGGSFYEQFF. The CDR3 DNA reads as TGTGCCAGCAGTGAAGTACCCGGGGGGGGCGGGAGTTTCTATGAGCAGTTCTTC.

This clonotype has only a few counts. The chain is built from TRBV20-1 and TRBJ2-7, with TRBD2 as a possible D gene (5 bases). The germline V and J ends were trimmed by 0 bases and 3 bases, with 9 bases remaining between them. The germline gives CDR1 DFQATT, CDR2 SNEGSKA (reference sequence). The CDR3 has 13 amino acids. CDR3 in DNA: TGCAGTGCTAGAGATGCGGGTTTCTACGAGCAGTACTTC. Translation gives CSARDAGFYEQYF.

This chain uses TRBV7-9 with TRBJ2-7; D is possibly TRBD2 (5 bases). V lost 8 bases, J lost 2 bases, and 16 bases lay in between. The CDR3 has 14 residues. Germline V gives CDR1 SEHNR, CDR2 FQNEAQ (reference sequence). CDR3 region: CASSLRGPAYEQYF. CDR3 DNA sequence: TGTGCCAGCTCCTTAAGAGGGCCGGCCTACGAGCAGTACTTC. Using reference TRBV7-9 and TRBJ2-7 for the parts outside the CDR3, the full variable domain is DTGVSQNPRHKITKRGQNVTFRCDPISEHNRLYWYRQTLGQGPEFLTYFQNEAQLEKSRLLSDRFSAERPKGSFSTLEIQRTEQGDSAMYLCASSLRGPAYEQYFGPGTRLTVT.

This clonotype appeared a few times. V usage is TRBV3-1 and J usage is TRBJ1-1; D gene ambiguous. The germline gives CDR1 LGHDT, CDR2 YNNKEL (reference sequence). The ends were cut back, 2 bases at V and 4 bases at J, with 20 bases in the middle. This CDR3 is 17 amino acids long. The CDR3 protein is CASSQPSLLQWGTEAFF. CDR3 bases: TGTGCCAGCAGCCAACCGTCACTTTTACAGTGGGGCACTGAAGCTTTCTTT.

This chain joins TRBV25-1 and TRBJ2-2; TRBD1 agrees at 7 bases. This CDR3 contains 12 residues. J gave up 3 bases and V 8 bases, and 0 bases lay outside the gene matches. Germline lookup yields CDR1 MGHDK and CDR2 SYGVNS. CDR3 sequence: CASGTDTGELFF. The CDR3 nucleotides read TGTGCCAGCGGGACAGACACCGGGGAGCTGTTTTTT.

This rearrangement joins TRBV29-1 to TRBJ2-1; unclear D gene. Trimming took 3 bases from V and 10 from J, leaving 10 bases between them. CDR3 size: 11 residues. Looked up from germline, CDR1 is SQVTM and CDR2 is ANQGSEA. The CDR3 nucleotides read TGCAGCGTTGAGTTGCTCGGGGAGCAGTTCTTC. Its translation: CSVELLGEQFF.

V usage is TRBV3-1 and J usage is TRBJ2-1; 9 positions match TRBD2. The germline V gene encodes CDR1 LGHDT and CDR2 YNNKEL (reference sequence). The V and J ends lost 0 bases and 0 bases, in that order; junction bases with no gene match: 6. The CDR3 totals 18 residues. Here the CDR3 reads CASSQEHLAGISYNEQFF. CDR3 in DNA: TGTGCCAGCAGCCAAGAGCATCTAGCGGGGATCTCCTACAATGAGCAGTTCTTC.

The rearrangement joins TRBV27 to TRBJ2-1; TRBD2 aligns across 8 bases. The CDR3 runs 15 residues. From germline, CDR1 is MNHEY and CDR2 SMNVEV (reference sequence). The ends lost 4 bases at V and 4 bases at J; junction bases unmatched: 6. In DNA, the CDR3 is TGTGCCAGCAGTTCCGGGGGGGGCCGGTACAATGAGCAGTTCTTC. It yields the protein CASSSGGGRYNEQFF.

This clonotype has just a few counts. This CDR3 is CASSQDQEQEYEQYF. CDR3 DNA: TGTGCCAGCAGCCAAGATCAGGAACAGGAGTACGAGCAGTACTTC. V and J are TRBV4-2 and TRBJ2-7; D perhaps matches TRBD1 (5 bases). This CDR3 contains 15 residues. V dropped 0 bases and J dropped 4 bases, with 13 bases sitting between them. Germline CDR1 reads LGHNA; CDR2 reads YNFKEQ.

There are many counts of this clonotype. The chain couples TRBV5-4 to TRBJ2-2; D might be TRBD2 (6 bases). Trimming cost V 4 bases and J 0 bases, with 19 bases left between them. This CDR3 is built from 18 residues. CDR1 and CDR2 (germline): SGHNT, YYREEE (reference sequence). CDR3 loop: CASSRPAPGLTNTGELFF. The CDR3 DNA follows: TGTGCCAGCAGCCGTCCGGCTCCGGGACTCACGAACACCGGGGAGCTGTTTTTT. Filled out from reference TRBV5-4 and TRBJ2-2, the complete variable domain reads ETGVTQSPTHLIKTRGQQVTLRCSSQSGHNTVSWYQQALGQGPQFIFQYYREEENGRGNFPPRFSGLQFPNYSSELNVNALELDDSALYLCASSRPAPGLTNTGELFFGEGSRLTVL.

V and J are TRBV5-5 and TRBJ2-3; 8 bases are a match to TRBD2. This CDR3 has 14 residues. J gave up 2 bases and V 4 bases, and 3 bases lay outside the gene matches. Germline CDR1 reads SGHKS; CDR2 reads YYEKEE (reference sequence). For the CDR3, the DNA is TGTGCCAGCAGCCCCGGGGGGGTCACAGATACGCAGTATTTT. This codes for CASSPGGVTDTQYF.

The CDR3 nucleotides are TGTGCCAGCAGCGTAGACTTGGGAATGAACACTGAAGCTTTCTTT. Its translation: CASSVDLGMNTEAFF. The chain uses TRBV9 and TRBJ1-1; D remains unclear. Germline V CDR1 and CDR2: SGDLS, YYNGEE. V was clipped by 0 bases and J by 0 bases, with 9 bases between them. The length of the CDR3 is 15 residues.

This clonotype was counted once. The rearrangement joins TRBV19 to TRBJ1-2; TRBD1 matches at 8 bases. Germline V CDR1 and CDR2: LNHDA, SQIVND (reference sequence). Germline trimming cut 3 bases from V and 4 bases from J; bases unmatched to any gene: 10. The CDR3 covers 16 residues. The CDR3 reads CASSITATGVIYGYTF. The CDR3 nucleotides are TGTGCCAGTAGTATCACCGCGACAGGGGTGATCTATGGCTACACCTTC.

This clonotype was detected a few times. The chain joins TRBV4-2 to TRBJ2-7; D remains unclear. Trimming shortened V by 5 bases and J by 3 bases, and 11 bases separated the two germline ends. The CDR3 covers 13 residues. Germline V gene lookup returns CDR1 LGHNA and CDR2 YNFKEQ. The CDR3: CASSGEISYEQYF. The CDR3, as DNA: TGTGCCAGCAGCGGGGAAATCAGCTACGAGCAGTACTTC.

The V call is TRBV9, the J call TRBJ1-1, with TRBD1 matching 10 bases. Losses at the gene ends were 0 bases for V and 3 bases for J; bases not matched to a gene: 2. Germline V lookup: CDR1 SGDLS, CDR2 YYNGEE. This CDR3 has 15 amino acids. The CDR3 sequence: CASSVEGTGDTEAFF. In DNA, the CDR3 is TGTGCCAGCAGCGTAGAAGGGACAGGGGACACTGAAGCTTTCTTT.

V usage is TRBV15 and J usage is TRBJ1-6; the D gene is possibly TRBD1 (5 bases). Looked up from germline, CDR1 is LNHNV and CDR2 is YYDKDF (reference sequence). Trimming removed 5 bases from V and 8 bases from J, with 10 bases in between. This CDR3 contains 13 residues. CDR3: CATSRDLDSPLHF. CDR3 sequence (DNA): TGTGCCACCAGCCGGGACCTAGATTCACCCCTCCACTTT.

This clonotype has just a few counts. V and J are TRBV7-6 and TRBJ2-2, with unresolved D. Trimming cost V 3 bases and J 0 bases, with 2 bases left between them. The CDR3 runs 13 residues. In germline, CDR1 is SGHVS, CDR2 FNYEAQ. CDR3 loop: CASSFTNTGELFF. DNA for the CDR3: TGTGCCAGCAGCTTCACGAACACCGGGGAGCTGTTTTTT.

V gene TRBV14 combines with J gene TRBJ2-1; 7 positions agree with TRBD1. The CDR3 extends over 15 amino acids. The ends lost 4 bases at V and 2 bases at J; junction bases unmatched: 5. Germline values: CDR1 SGHDN, CDR2 FVKESK. CDR3 loop: CASSLRQGAYNEQFF. The DNA of the CDR3 is TGTGCCAGCAGCCTTCGACAGGGTGCCTACAATGAGCAGTTCTTC.